These 12 T cell receptor beta chains were sequenced from one sample in a study of PD-L1 blockade in urothelial cancer. Measured with immunoSEQ multiplex PCR; TCRdb has only the in-frame clones, and not every one. The sample lists about 72,000 clones; approximately 84% were seen once. Time point of the sample: pretreatment peripheral blood. Sequencing was performed on PBMCs, taken around atezolizumab (anti-PD-L1) treatment. These receptors were obtained from a man aged 60-69 years with urothelial cancer.

A few counts support this clone. The chain links TRBV7-9 to TRBJ2-1, with D possibly matching TRBD1 (5 bases). Germline CDR1 reads SEHNR; CDR2 reads FQNEAQ (reference sequence). Trimming took off 5 bases at V and 0 bases at J, with 11 bases between the two ends. CDR3 size: 15 residues. Here the CDR3 DNA reads TGTGCCAGCAGCCCCGACAGAGGCTCCTACAATGAGCAGTTCTTC. Its protein product is CASSPDRGSYNEQFF.

This clone was seen more than once but under ten times. The chain's CDR3 is CASSPRTGGAGDTQYF. The CDR3 coding sequence is TGTGCCAGCAGCCCCAGGACGGGGGGCGCAGGAGATACGCAGTATTTT. V gene TRBV9 combines with J gene TRBJ2-3; tentatively, D is TRBD2 (7 bases). The CDR3 has 16 amino acids. Germline V lookup: CDR1 SGDLS, CDR2 YYNGEE. Trimming shortened V by 4 bases and J by 5 bases, and 20 bases separated the two germline ends.

The rearrangement links TRBV9 to TRBJ1-2; D may be TRBD1 (6 bases). The CDR3 is 13 residues long. Between the trimmed V and J ends, which lost 3 bases and 4 bases, there was a span of 10 bases. CDR1 and CDR2 (germline): SGDLS, YYNGEE. CDR3 in DNA: TGTGCCAGCAGCGATGGCAGGGGCTATGGCTACACCTTC. Its protein is CASSDGRGYGYTF.

The J gene is TRBJ2-1, the V gene TRBV13; the match to TRBD2 covers 10 bases. The CDR3 is made up of 14 amino acids. V was pared by 6 bases and J by 4 bases, with 3 bases of the junction left unmatched. Germline V gene lookup returns CDR1 PRHDT and CDR2 FYEKMQ (reference sequence). This chain's CDR3 is CASRIAGGYNEQFF. The CDR3 nucleotides read TGTGCCAGCAGGATAGCGGGGGGTTACAATGAGCAGTTCTTC.

The chain recombines TRBV6-1 with TRBJ2-7; TRBD1 aligns across 11 bases. The J segment lost 7 bases and the V segment lost 7 bases, leaving 3 bases of the junction unmatched. Per germline, CDR1 MNHNS and CDR2 SASEGT. CDR3 length equals 12 residues. The CDR3: CASNRDRGEQYF. The CDR3 region has the DNA TGTGCCAGCAACAGGGACAGGGGGGAGCAGTACTTC.

DNA for the CDR3: TGTGCCAGCAGTTACTCGCGGGTCATGAACACTGAAGCTTTCTTT. Its translation is CASSYSRVMNTEAFF. The chain links TRBV6-5 to TRBJ1-1; D remains ambiguous. The CDR3 runs 15 residues. Trimming stripped 0 bases from V and 0 bases from J, with 8 bases between. CDR1 and CDR2 from the germline V gene are MNHEY and SVGAGI.

CDR3 coding DNA: TGTGCCAGTAGTTCAGGTTACACTGAAGCTTTCTTT. It codes for CASSSGYTEAFF. The chain carries TRBV19 and TRBJ1-1; D is unclear. V shed 5 bases and J shed 3 bases, with 7 bases lying between them. This CDR3 is 12 amino acids long. CDR1 and CDR2 (germline): LNHDA, SQIVND (reference sequence).

This clone came up a few times. The genes are TRBV28 and TRBJ1-2; D possibly corresponds to TRBD1 (5 bases). This CDR3 contains 14 residues. In germline, CDR1 is MDHEN, CDR2 SYDVKM. V gave up 4 bases and J gave up 4 bases, with 13 bases separating them. CDR3 region: CASSSRAGLYGYTF. The CDR3 bases are TGTGCCAGCAGTTCCCGAGCAGGGCTCTATGGCTACACCTTC.

The chain recombines TRBV14 with TRBJ1-1; D unresolved. Germline loops: CDR1 SGHDN, CDR2 FVKESK. V lost 8 bases to trimming and J lost 0 bases, with 10 bases between them. CDR3 length: 13 amino acids. The CDR3 region is CASAWSMNTEAFF. The CDR3 nucleotides are TGTGCCAGCGCTTGGAGCATGAACACTGAAGCTTTCTTT.

The chain joins TRBV29-1 to TRBJ2-5, with TRBD2 as a possible D gene (6 bases). The CDR3 covers 15 residues. The V end lost 6 bases, the J end lost 0 bases, and 17 bases lay between the germline ends. The germline V gene has CDR1 SQVTM and CDR2 ANQGSEA. CDR3 nucleotide sequence: TGCAGCGTGGTTCTAGCGCGGAGGGACCAAGAGACCCAGTACTTC. This encodes CSVVLARRDQETQYF.

The chain couples TRBV5-1 to TRBJ1-6, with TRBD1 identical over 8 bases. The CDR3 sequence is 16 residues long. Trimming removed 4 bases from V and 8 bases from J; junction bases left unmatched: 11. CDR1 and CDR2 from the germline V gene are SGHRS and YFSETQ. The DNA of the CDR3 is TGCGCCAGCAGCCCGACCTCAGGACAGGGTTATTCACCCCTCCACTTT. This encodes CASSPTSGQGYSPLHF.

The J gene is TRBJ1-6, the V gene TRBV5-1; D may be TRBD1 (6 bases). Germline assignment: CDR1 SGHRS and CDR2 YFSETQ. The V gene lost 2 bases and the J gene lost 6 bases, with 18 bases spanning the gap. The CDR3 length is 17 residues. CDR3 bases: TGCGCCAGCAGCTTCATCCCCAACAGGGTTGGTAATTCACCCCTCCACTTT. Protein: CASSFIPNRVGNSPLHF.